The rows below give T cell receptor beta chains drawn from one sample of a study of Graves' ophthalmopathy and Graves' hyperthyroidism. TCRdb re-called the multiplex PCR reads with MiXCR, one entry per CDR3 protein. The sample records 900,000 to 1,200,000 distinct CDR3 sequences, 35% to 45% being singletons. The sample consisted of peripheral blood or thyroid tissue (not recorded which). Receptor source: an adult man with Graves' hyperthyroidism. The CDR3 runs from the conserved cysteine through the conserved F or W. The size field is filled for only some rows; it gives once, few, many or a size class.

J gene	clone size	V gene	CDR3 protein
TRBJ1-2	few	TRBV28	CASSPLGSRNYGYTF
TRBJ1-2	many	TRBV7-8	CASTPDRAERGYTF
TRBJ2-7	NA	TRBV29-1	CSVEIASSSARDEQYF
TRBJ1-1	many	TRBV7-2	CASSSGQGLNEAFF
TRBJ1-5	few	TRBV9	CASSVGGGISQPQHF
TRBJ2-7	NA	TRBV6-5	CASRADSPGEQYF
TRBJ2-5	NA	TRBV4-2	CASSHLGSEEETQYF
TRBJ2-7	NA	TRBV15	CATSRAGRGLFYEQYF
TRBJ1-1	NA	TRBV20-1	CSAETYTEAFF
TRBJ2-7	many	TRBV10-3	CAIGTSGTSYEQYF
TRBJ1-3	many	TRBV7-2	CASSLEGAKGNTIYF
TRBJ2-2	many	TRBV6-5	CASSFGLNTGELFF